This TCR beta chain was sequenced during a study of siplizumab effects on memory and regulatory T cells. Sequence data were generated for unstimulated naive, memory, effector memory and TEMRA subsets in a few donor pairs. The V end lost 5 bases, the J end lost 8 bases, and 24 bases lay between the germline ends. The CDR3 is 16 amino acids. Germline lookup yields CDR1 SGHTA and CDR2 FQGNSA. Remarks on this clone: What it binds is not known.

Clones were read by immunoSEQ multiplex PCR, and TCRdb kept only the in-frame ones, dropping some. The table records roughly 50,000 clones, roughly 97% of them present only once. The study's findings and limits: Versus under 35% in controls, the mappable alloreactive CD4+ clones averaged around 68% Treg-derived with siplizumab. Proliferating Tregs' suppressive function in siplizumab cultures went unconfirmed. In unstimulated cells, naive T cells appeared more diverse than memory T cells and seemed major alloresponse contributors.

The TCR comes from a human donor in good health. Sample: naive CD4+ T cells sorted from blood. This sequence joins TRBV7-2 and TRBJ1-2, with D hard to call. The DNA of the CDR3 is TGTGCCAGCAGCCCGTTAATTCGCCGGAGGTATATAGGCTACACCTTC. The encoded protein is CASSPLIRRRYIGYTF.